These 5 T cell receptor beta chains were all obtained from the same sample, sequenced in a study of blood T cell repertoires in COVID-19. The repertoire was sequenced with immunoSEQ multiplex PCR; TCRdb's copy has only in-frame clones and lacks some. The sample holds some 40,000 clones, roughly 78% seen once. The sequenced sample was peripheral blood. All receptors come from a man between 65 and 85 years old with acute or convalescent COVID-19.

The chain combines TRBV27 with TRBJ1-5, with 8 bases identical to TRBD1. The CDR3 totals 15 residues. Germline V gives CDR1 MNHEY, CDR2 SMNVEV (reference sequence). V gave up 3 bases and J gave up 2 bases; unmatched junction bases: 3. The CDR3 DNA reads TGTGCCAGCAGTTTTTCGACAGGGGGCAATCAGCCCCAGCATTTT. Translating it yields CASSFSTGGNQPQHF.

This rearrangement joins TRBV10-1 to TRBJ2-1; a weak D match, TRBD2 (7 bases). Looked up from germline, CDR1 is WNHNN and CDR2 is SYGVQD (reference sequence). This CDR3 spans 14 amino acids. V was clipped by 6 bases and J by 8 bases, with 17 bases between them. CDR3 sequence: CASRRGGAGDEQFF. The CDR3 region has the DNA TGCGCCAGCAGGAGAGGGGGGGCTGGCGATGAGCAGTTCTTC.

This clone has just one count. The rearrangement uses TRBV6-5 and TRBJ1-1, with 7 positions matching TRBD1. This CDR3 region has 16 residues. The junction had 14 bases not matched to a gene; V was cut back by 2 bases and J by 8 bases. The germline CDR1 and CDR2 sequences are MNHEY and SVGAGI. Here the CDR3 reads CASSYILRDSTKEAFF. The CDR3 DNA follows: TGTGCCAGCAGTTACATCCTCCGGGACAGCACGAAAGAAGCTTTCTTT.

This clone was detected only once. The genes are TRBV9 and TRBJ2-7; D possibly corresponds to TRBD1 (5 bases). This CDR3 region has 15 residues. CDR1 and CDR2 (germline): SGDLS, YYNGEE. V gave up 2 bases and J gave up 6 bases, with 18 bases separating them. Written as DNA, the CDR3 is TGTGCCAGCAGCGTCTCCCCCGTTGGGGCCCGCGAGCAGTACTTC. Its protein is CASSVSPVGAREQYF.

The rearrangement links TRBV7-7 to TRBJ2-5; D possibly corresponds to TRBD1 (6 bases). Germline assignment: CDR1 SSHAT and CDR2 FNYEAQ (reference sequence). Trimming stripped 3 bases from V and 3 bases from J, with 20 bases between. This CDR3 comprises 17 residues. DNA for the CDR3: TGTGCCAGCAGCTTTAGCACTCCGGGACACTTTAAAGAGACCCAGTACTTC. Protein: CASSFSTPGHFKETQYF.